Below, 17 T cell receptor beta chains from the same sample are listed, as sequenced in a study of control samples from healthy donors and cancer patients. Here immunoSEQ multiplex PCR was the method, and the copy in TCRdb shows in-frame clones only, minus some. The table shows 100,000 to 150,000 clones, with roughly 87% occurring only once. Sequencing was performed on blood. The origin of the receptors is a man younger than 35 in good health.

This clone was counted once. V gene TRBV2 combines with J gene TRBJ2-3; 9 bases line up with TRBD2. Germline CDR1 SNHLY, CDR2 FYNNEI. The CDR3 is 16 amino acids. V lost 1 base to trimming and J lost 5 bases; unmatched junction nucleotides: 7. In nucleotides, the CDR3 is TGTGCCAGCAGTGAAGTTGGGGCGGGAGGGCGAGATACGCAGTATTTT. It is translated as CASSEVGAGGRDTQYF.

The CDR3 nucleotides read TGTGCCAGCAGCCCCGAAGTGGGGATACGTTTCGAGCAGTACTTC. Its translation is CASSPEVGIRFEQYF. The chain combines TRBV3-1 (or the pseudogene TRBV3-2) with TRBJ2-7; no firm D call. The CDR3 sequence is 15 residues long. Between the trimmed V and J ends, which lost 4 bases and 6 bases, there was a span of 19 bases. Germline V gene data show CDR1 as LGHDT and CDR2 as YNNKEL (reference sequence).

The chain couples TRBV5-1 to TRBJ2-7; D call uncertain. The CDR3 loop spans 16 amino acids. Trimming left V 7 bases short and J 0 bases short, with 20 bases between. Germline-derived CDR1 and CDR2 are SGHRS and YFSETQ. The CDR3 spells CASSLFVGPSSYEQYF. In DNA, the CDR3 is TGCGCCAGCTCCCTGTTCGTTGGGCCTAGCTCCTACGAGCAGTACTTC.

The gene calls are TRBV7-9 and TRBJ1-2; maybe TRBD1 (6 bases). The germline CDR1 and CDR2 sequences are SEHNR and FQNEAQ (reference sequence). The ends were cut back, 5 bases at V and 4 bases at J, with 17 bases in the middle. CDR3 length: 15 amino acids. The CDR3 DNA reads TGTGCCAGCAGCCTGGACAGTTTCACTGTCTATGGCTACACCTTC. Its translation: CASSLDSFTVYGYTF.

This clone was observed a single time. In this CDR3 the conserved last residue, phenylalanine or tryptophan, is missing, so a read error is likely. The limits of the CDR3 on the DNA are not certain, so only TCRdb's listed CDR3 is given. The CDR3: CASSFWQRTSGRSAL. The chain joins TRBV7-3 to TRBJ2-3; the table's D call TRBD2 went unverified against the DNA. The CDR3 is 15 amino acids long, termini counted. The germline V gene has CDR1 SGHTA and CDR2 FQGTGA.

The CDR3 DNA reads as TGCAGCGTTGAAGGCAGGGAACGTGGCTACACCTTC. This sequence encodes CSVEGRERGYTF. This chain uses TRBV29-1 with TRBJ1-2, with a weak D call TRBD1 (5 bases). Deletions cut 1 base from V and 7 bases from J, with 10 bases between. The CDR3 is made up of 12 amino acids. Germline V gene data show CDR1 as SQVTM and CDR2 as ANQGSEA.

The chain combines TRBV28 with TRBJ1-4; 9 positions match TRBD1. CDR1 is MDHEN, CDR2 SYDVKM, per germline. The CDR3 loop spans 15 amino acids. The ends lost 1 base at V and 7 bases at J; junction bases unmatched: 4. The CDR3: CASSLSGTGSEKLFF. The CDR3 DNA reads TGTGCCAGCAGTTTATCCGGGACAGGGAGTGAAAAACTGTTTTTT.

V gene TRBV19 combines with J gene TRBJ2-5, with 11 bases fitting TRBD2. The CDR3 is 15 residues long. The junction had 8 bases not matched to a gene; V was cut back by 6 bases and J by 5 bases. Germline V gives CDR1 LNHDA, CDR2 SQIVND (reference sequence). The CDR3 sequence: CASSLAGGSPETQYF. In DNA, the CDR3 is TGTGCCAGTAGCCTAGCGGGAGGTTCCCCCGAGACCCAGTACTTC. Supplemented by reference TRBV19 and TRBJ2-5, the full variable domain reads DGGITQSPKYLFRKEGQNVTLSCEQNLNHDAMYWYRQDPGQGLRLIYYSQIVNDFQKGDIAEGYSVSREKKESFPLTVTSAQKNPTAFYLCASSLAGGSPETQYFGPGTRLLVL.

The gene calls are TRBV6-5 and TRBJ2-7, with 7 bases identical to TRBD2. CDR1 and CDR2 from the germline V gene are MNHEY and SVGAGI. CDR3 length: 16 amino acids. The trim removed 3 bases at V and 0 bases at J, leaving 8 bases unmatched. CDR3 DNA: TGTGCCAGCAGTTATGGATGGCGGGACTACTCCTACGAGCAGTACTTC. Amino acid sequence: CASSYGWRDYSYEQYF.

The CDR3 spells CACQVAGGDEQFF. The CDR3 coding sequence is TGTGCCTGCCAGGTAGCGGGAGGGGATGAGCAGTTCTTC. V gene TRBV30 combines with J gene TRBJ2-1; 11 nucleotides line up with TRBD2. V lost 6 bases and J lost 8; bases outside the gene matches: 6. Germline assignment: CDR1 GTSNPN and CDR2 SVGIG (reference sequence). This CDR3 is built from 13 residues.

CDR3 in amino acids: CASSVAQGAYEQYF. CDR3 sequence (DNA): TGCGCCAGCAGCGTCGCCCAGGGGGCCTACGAGCAGTACTTC. The genes are TRBV5-1 and TRBJ2-7; 7 bases fit TRBD1. Germline CDR1 SGHRS, CDR2 YFSETQ. The CDR3 runs to 14 residues. After removal of 4 bases from V and 2 bases from J, the junction contained 6 bases not matched to a gene.

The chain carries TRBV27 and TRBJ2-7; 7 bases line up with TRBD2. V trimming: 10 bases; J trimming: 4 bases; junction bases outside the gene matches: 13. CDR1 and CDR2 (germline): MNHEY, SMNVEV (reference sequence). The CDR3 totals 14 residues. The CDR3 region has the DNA TGTGCCATCCCTCGGGGGGAATTATCATACGAGCAGTACTTC. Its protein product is CAIPRGELSYEQYF.

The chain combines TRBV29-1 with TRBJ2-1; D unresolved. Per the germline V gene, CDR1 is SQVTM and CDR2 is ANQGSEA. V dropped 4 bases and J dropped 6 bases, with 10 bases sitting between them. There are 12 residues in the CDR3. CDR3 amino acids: CSVAIGVNEQFF. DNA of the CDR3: TGCAGCGTTGCAATAGGCGTCAATGAGCAGTTCTTC.

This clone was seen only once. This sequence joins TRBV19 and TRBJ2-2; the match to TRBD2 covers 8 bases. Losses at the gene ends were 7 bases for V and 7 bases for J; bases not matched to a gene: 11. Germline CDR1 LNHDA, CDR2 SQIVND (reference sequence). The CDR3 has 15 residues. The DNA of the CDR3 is TGTGCCAGTAAACGAGGAGCGGGAGCGGTCGGGGAGCTGTTTTTT. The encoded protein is CASKRGAGAVGELFF.

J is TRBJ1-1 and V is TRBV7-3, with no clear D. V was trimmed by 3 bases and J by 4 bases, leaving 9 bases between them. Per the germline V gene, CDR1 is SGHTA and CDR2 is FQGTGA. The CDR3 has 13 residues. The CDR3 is CASSFGSITEAFF. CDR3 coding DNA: TGTGCCAGCAGCTTCGGATCCATCACTGAAGCTTTCTTT.

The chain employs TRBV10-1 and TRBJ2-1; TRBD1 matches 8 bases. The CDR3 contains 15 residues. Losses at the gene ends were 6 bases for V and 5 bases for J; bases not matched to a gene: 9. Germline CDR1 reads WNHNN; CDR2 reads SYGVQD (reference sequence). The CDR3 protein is CASSTSGGLDNEQFF. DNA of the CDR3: TGCGCCAGCAGCACATCAGGGGGCCTCGACAATGAGCAGTTCTTC.

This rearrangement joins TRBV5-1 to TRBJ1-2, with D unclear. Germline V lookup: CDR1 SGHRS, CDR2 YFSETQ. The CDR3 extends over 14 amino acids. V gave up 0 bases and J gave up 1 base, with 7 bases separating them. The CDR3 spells CASSLGADNYGYTF. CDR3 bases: TGCGCCAGCAGCTTGGGGGCAGATAACTATGGCTACACCTTC.